This TCR beta chain is drawn from a study of neurological immune-mediated disorders. The CDR3 contains 12 residues. Germline loops: CDR1 SQVTM, CDR2 ANQGSEA. J was trimmed by 4 bases and V by 6 bases; bases with no gene match: 3. Time point given: technical triplicate 2. 2 million PBMCs stored at -80 C were the source of the unsorted libraries. The cDNA was produced through 5'RACE with 10-nucleotide random UMIs. TCRdb itself ran the 5' RACE reads through MiXCR, one entry per CDR3 protein. The table has roughly 57,000 distinct CDR3 sequences, more than 20% seen once. The receptor was isolated from a man between 60 and 75 years old with HTLV-1-associated myelopathy (HAM/TSP). The chain couples TRBV29-1 to TRBJ2-1, with 7 bases matching TRBD2. Sample: PBMCs. In DNA form, the CDR3 reads TGCAGCGTCGGACTAGTTTACAATGAGCAGTTCTTC. Amino acids: CSVGLVYNEQFF.